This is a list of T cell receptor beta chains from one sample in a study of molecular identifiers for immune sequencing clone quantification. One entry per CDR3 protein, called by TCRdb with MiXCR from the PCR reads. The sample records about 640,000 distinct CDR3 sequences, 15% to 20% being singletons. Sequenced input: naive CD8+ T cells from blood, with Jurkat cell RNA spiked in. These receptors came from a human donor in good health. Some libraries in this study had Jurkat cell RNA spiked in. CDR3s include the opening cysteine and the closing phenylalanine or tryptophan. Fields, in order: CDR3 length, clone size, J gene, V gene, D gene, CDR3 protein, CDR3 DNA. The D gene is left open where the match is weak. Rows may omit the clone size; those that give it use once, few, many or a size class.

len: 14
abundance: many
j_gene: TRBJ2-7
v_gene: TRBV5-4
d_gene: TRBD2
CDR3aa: CASSPAGLAYEQYF
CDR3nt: TGTGCCAGCAGCCCAGCGGGATTGGCCTACGAGCAGTACTTC

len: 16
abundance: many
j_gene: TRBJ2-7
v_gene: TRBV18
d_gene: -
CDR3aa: CASSARVPAPSHEQYF
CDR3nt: TGTGCCAGCTCAGCCCGGGTTCCAGCGCCGTCCCACGAGCAGTACTTC

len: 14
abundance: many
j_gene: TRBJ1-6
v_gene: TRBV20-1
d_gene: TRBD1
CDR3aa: CSATRTGDRSPLHF
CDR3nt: TGCAGTGCTACCCGGACAGGGGATCGATCACCCCTCCACTTT

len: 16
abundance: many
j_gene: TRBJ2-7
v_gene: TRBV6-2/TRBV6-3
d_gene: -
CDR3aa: CASSYSPGPMPGEQYF
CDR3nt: TGTGCCAGCAGTTACTCCCCGGGACCGATGCCTGGCGAGCAGTACTTC

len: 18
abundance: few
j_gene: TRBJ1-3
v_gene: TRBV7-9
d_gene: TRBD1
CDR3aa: CASSLTGTGHPRGNTIHF
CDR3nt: TGTGCCAGCAGCTTAACAGGGACAGGTCATCCGCGGGGAAACACCATACATTTT

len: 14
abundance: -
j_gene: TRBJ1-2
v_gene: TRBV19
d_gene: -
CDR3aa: CASSWSGGNYGCTF
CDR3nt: TGTGCCAGTAGTTGGTCCGGGGGTAACTATGGCTGCACCTTC

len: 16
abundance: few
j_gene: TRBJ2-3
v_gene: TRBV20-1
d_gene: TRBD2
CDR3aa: CSARDWASGSQDTQYF
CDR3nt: TGCAGTGCTAGAGATTGGGCTAGCGGGAGTCAAGATACGCAGTATTTT

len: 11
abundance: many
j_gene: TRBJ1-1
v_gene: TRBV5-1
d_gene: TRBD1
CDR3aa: CASRTGTEAFF
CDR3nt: TGCGCCAGCAGGACAGGGACTGAAGCTTTCTTT

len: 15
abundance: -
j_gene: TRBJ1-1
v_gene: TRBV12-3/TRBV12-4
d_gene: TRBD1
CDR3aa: CASSLVDRANTEAFF
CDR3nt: TGTGCCAGCAGTTTAGTAGACAGGGCGAACACTGAAGCTTTCTTT

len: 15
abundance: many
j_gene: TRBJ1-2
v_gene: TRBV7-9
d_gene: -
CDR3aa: CASSLVVQAPNGYTF
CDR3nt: TGTGCCAGCAGCTTAGTGGTCCAAGCCCCAAATGGCTACACCTTC

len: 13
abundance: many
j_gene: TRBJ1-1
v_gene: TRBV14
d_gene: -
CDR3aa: CASSQVGYTEAFF
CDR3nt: TGTGCCAGCAGCCAAGTGGGGTACACTGAAGCTTTCTTT

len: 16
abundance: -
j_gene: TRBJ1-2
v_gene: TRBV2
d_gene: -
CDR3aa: CASSPTVPWTNYGYTF
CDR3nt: TGTGCCAGCAGCCCGACAGTTCCGTGGACGAACTATGGCTACACCTTC

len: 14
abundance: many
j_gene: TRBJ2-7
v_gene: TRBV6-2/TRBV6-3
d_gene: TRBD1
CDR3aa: CASSTGTGLSEQYF
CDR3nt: TGTGCCAGCAGCACCGGGACAGGGTTAAGTGAGCAGTACTTC